A single T cell receptor beta chain is shown here with its context. Its antigen is still unknown. Base qualities are not recorded, but no much larger clone differs from it by a single base. The CDR3 regions of human TCRbeta chains were subjected to immunosequencing. As for the original processing: Repertoire TCRs were checked for matches against a reference library of SARS-CoV-2-specific TCRs that had been generated using the MIRA antigen-specificity platform. Breadth meant the fraction of unique TCRs that were SARS-CoV-2-associated, whereas depth meant the fraction of total T cells that were SARS-CoV-2-associated. Using the MIRA data, each spike-specific TCR was assigned both to the spike region to which the TCR was reactive and to a CD4 or CD8 class. Log10-transformed breadth and depth values were compared by one-way ANOVA with Sidak's multiple comparisons tests. Entries here come from immuneACCESS through TCRdb and include only in-frame sequences with V and J called. Some clones fail to appear in such tables; in the studies checked, an unresolved V gene covers under half of the shortfall, and the cause of the remainder is unknown. The DNA gave D and trimming, while V, J and clone size come from that table. The sample yields about 120,000 clones; about 91% were counted once. Under 3.5% of the sample rests with the top ten.

The data derive from a study of T cell responses to AZD1222 COVID-19 vaccine (dated by TCRdb to 2020 to 2022). Some background on the complete study: AZD1222 recipients with second doses at about 4 weeks or about 12 weeks were pooled, because spike-specific TCR depth and breadth did not differ between schedules. A total of 233 trial participants underwent TCR sequencing, of whom 200 to 220 had received two doses of AZD1222 and 26 had received two doses of the MenACWY control vaccine. Trial participants were enrolled into age subgroups of 18-55, 56-69 and 70-plus years, which contained about 150, 27 and 61 TCR-sequenced participants, respectively.

Trimming takes 5 bases off V and 10 bases off J; junction bases not matched to a gene: 6. There are 12 amino acids in the CDR3, from cysteine to phenylalanine inclusive. The DNA shown is the 36-base CDR3, in frame from base 1. CDR1 and CDR2 are drawn from the germline V gene: SGHNT, YENEEA. The time point label for this specimen denotes: baseline before first vaccination. Samples from vaccinated people were obtained from the UK trials COV001 and COV002, which included a single-blind randomized controlled phase 2/3 trial of AZD1222 (ChAdOx1 nCoV-19) in healthy adults. For TCRbeta chain sequencing, PBMC samples were collected from trial participants at day 0 and at day 28 after the second dose. Results and caveats for the whole study, not just this receptor: Vaccine-associated CD4 TCRs spanned the whole spike protein, with dominant responses in regions 160-218 and 743-854. The 56-69-year group was small, and its depth increase did not reach significance, likely because of low power. Conclusions about previously exposed vaccinees are limited because only six or seven AZD1222 recipients were SARS-CoV-2 seropositive at baseline. After two AZD1222 doses, spike-specific TCR breadth and depth were significantly higher than at day 0 and than in MenACWY recipients. Most participants were white British and females outnumbered males, and the authors suggested that clonal diversity may have been underestimated. Reportedly, almost half of the unique spike-specific TCRs recognized epitopes lying outside the regions that are mutated in the B.1.351 and B.1.1.7 variants. Because no samples from the day 14 peak response were available, repertoires could be characterized only after the peak T cell response.

Specimen: peripheral blood, collected on day 0 of AZD1222 vaccination. The origin of this receptor is an adult in good health. The V and J genes are TRBV11-3 and TRBJ2-7; TRBD1 matches 9 bases in the middle. The CDR3 region reads CASSGYRGPQYF. In nucleotide form, the sequence is TGTGCCAGCAGCGGATACAGGGGGCCACAGTACTTC.